Each of the 4 T cell receptor beta chains below was sequenced from the same sample in a study of T cell repertoires in cytomegalovirus infection. TCRdb recomputed calls from the reads with MiXCR, one row per CDR3 protein. The sample includes approximately 500,000 distinct CDR3 sequences, 16% of them seen just once. Specimen: CD8+ T cells from PBMCs. These receptors were obtained from a human donor in good health (CMV status not recorded). Some clones in this sample may be carry-over from other donors' samples.

A note on this clonotype: Just one base apart from a much larger clone, this may be a read error. This is likely a read error, given that the CDR3 carries no conserved phenylalanine or tryptophan at its end. This chain joins TRBV4-2 and TRBJ2-1, with 9 bases identical to TRBD2. V was pared by 3 bases and J by 4 bases, with 7 bases of the junction left unmatched. The CDR3 consists of 16 residues. Germline assignment: CDR1 LGHNA and CDR2 YNFKEQ. CDR3 loop: CASSQQAGGGYNEQFL. The DNA of the CDR3 is TGTGCCAGCAGCCAGCAAGCGGGAGGCGGGTACAATGAGCAGTTCTTA.

This clonotype was recorded many times. The genes are TRBV4-2 and TRBJ1-6, with TRBD1 as a possible D gene (5 bases). The V and J ends lost 4 bases and 8 bases respectively, with 15 bases between them. Germline V gene data show CDR1 as LGHNA and CDR2 as YNFKEQ. This CDR3 has 15 residues. CDR3: CASSPSGRADSPLHF. Written as DNA, the CDR3 is TGTGCCAGCAGCCCTTCGGGCAGGGCGGATTCACCCCTCCACTTT.

In its sample, this clonotype was seen many times. The chain couples TRBV6-5 to TRBJ1-2, with TRBD1 matching over 7 bases. The germline gives CDR1 MNHEY, CDR2 SVGAGI. This CDR3 spans 14 amino acids. J gave up 4 bases and V 1 base, and 3 bases lay outside the gene matches. Here the CDR3 reads CASSYFGTAYGYTF. The CDR3 DNA reads as TGTGCCAGCAGTTACTTCGGGACAGCCTATGGCTACACCTTC.

In its sample, this clonotype was seen many times. The chain couples TRBV10-3 to TRBJ1-6; possibly TRBD1 for D (5 bases). The CDR3 totals 10 residues. Germline V gene data show CDR1 as ENHRY and CDR2 as SYGVKD. Trimming removed 9 bases from V and 8 bases from J, with 5 bases in between. The CDR3 region is CAMGDSPLHF. The CDR3 bases are TGTGCCATGGGGGATTCACCCCTCCACTTT.